This TCR beta chain emerged from a study of blood T cell repertoires in COVID-19. The wider study: The study drew acute and convalescent COVID-19 samples from the United States, Italy and Spain. T cells, B-cell-depleted T cells, or PBMCs supplied cDNA or gDNA.

Those enrolled in Seattle joined during active infection and were followed longitudinally afterward. The authors' processing: Estimation of nucleated cell counts relied on the amplification of reference gene primers. Profiled with immunoSEQ multiplex PCR; TCRdb holds only in-frame clones, not every one. D and trimming come from the DNA, and the V and J calls and clone size come from that table. In the table there are around 120,000 clones, almost 90% of which are singletons. Germline V lookup: CDR1 KGHSH, CDR2 LQKENI. This CDR3 has 14 residues. Unmatched junction bases numbered 3, after V lost 3 bases and J lost 3 bases.

The source is a woman between 55 and 75 years old with COVID-19, enrolled during active disease. The sequenced sample was peripheral blood. The chain couples TRBV18 to TRBJ2-5; 8 bases are shared with TRBD1. The CDR3 DNA follows: TGTGCCAGCTCACCCGAGGACAGGGAAGAGACCCAGTACTTC. Protein product: CASSPEDREETQYF.